The 5 T cell receptor beta chains reported below all come from one sample, sequenced in a study of early T cells in non-severe SARS-CoV-2 infection. TCRdb processed the 5' RACE reads anew with MiXCR; each CDR3 protein has one entry. Of 80,000 or so distinct CDR3 sequences listed, about 14% are singletons. The specimen was whole blood. These receptors originate from an adult who was a healthcare worker with PCR-confirmed SARS-CoV-2 infection or an uninfected control (not recorded which).

This clonotype was counted ten times or more. The rearrangement uses TRBV2 and TRBJ1-1, with TRBD1 as a possible D gene (5 bases). Trimming left V 6 bases short and J 5 bases short, with 19 bases between. This CDR3 has 15 amino acids. The germline CDR1 and CDR2 sequences are SNHLY and FYNNEI. The CDR3 protein is CASRVGNGGKTEAFF. Written as DNA, the CDR3 is TGTGCCAGCAGGGTGGGTAACGGGGGAAAAACTGAAGCTTTCTTT.

This clonotype was seen many times. The V gene is TRBV6-2 or TRBV6-3, the J gene TRBJ2-2; D not resolved. CDR1 is MNHEY and CDR2 is SVGEGT in the germline V gene. The CDR3 runs to 11 residues. Deletions cut 6 bases from V and 2 bases from J, with 1 base between. CDR3 loop: CASSNTGELFF. In DNA form, the CDR3 reads TGTGCCAGCAGCAACACCGGGGAGCTGTTTTTT.

There are many counts of this clonotype. This sequence joins TRBV7-9 and TRBJ1-1; a possible D gene is TRBD1 (5 bases). Germline V gene lookup returns CDR1 SEHNR and CDR2 FQNEAQ (reference sequence). The germline V and J ends were trimmed by 6 bases and 12 bases, with 20 bases remaining between them. CDR3 length: 13 amino acids. CDR3 DNA: TGTGCCAGCAGTCATCGGGACTTAAGTGGGCCTTTCTTT. Its translation is CASSHRDLSGPFF. Drawing the rest from reference TRBV7-9 and TRBJ1-1, the complete variable domain is DTGVSQNPRHKITKRGQNVTFRCDPISEHNRLYWYRQTLGQGPEFLTYFQNEAQLEKSRLLSDRFSAERPKGSFSTLEIQRTEQGDSAMYLCASSHRDLSGPFFGQGTRLTVV.

Many counts were recorded for this clonotype. This rearrangement joins TRBV18 to TRBJ1-5; the D is unclear. Germline V CDR1 and CDR2: KGHSH, LQKENI. Between the trimmed V and J ends, which lost 2 bases and 10 bases, there was a span of 12 bases. This CDR3 comprises 13 residues. The CDR3 reads CASSPGGSYPQHF. As DNA, the CDR3 is TGTGCCAGCTCACCAGGAGGGTCCTATCCCCAGCATTTT. The full variable domain, in which reference TRBV18 and TRBJ1-5 provide the parts outside the CDR3, is NAGVMQNPRHLVRRRGQEARLRCSPMKGHSHVYWYRQLPEEGLKFMVYLQKENIIDESGMPKERFSAEFPKEGPSILRIQQVVRGDSAAYFCASSPGGSYPQHFGDGTRLSIL.

In this sample, this clonotype turned up many times. The gene calls are TRBV5-4 and TRBJ2-6, with D maybe TRBD2 (6 bases). This CDR3 comprises 16 residues. Germline CDR1 reads SGHNT; CDR2 reads YYREEE (reference sequence). V was shortened by 5 bases and J by 2 bases, with 14 bases between the two germline ends. CDR3 region: CASRESGRPGANVLTF. CDR3 nucleotides: TGTGCCAGCAGAGAATCAGGGAGGCCTGGGGCCAACGTCCTGACTTTC.